The 25 T cell receptor beta chains presented below share a single source sample, sequenced in a study of response to subunit inactivated influenza vaccine. TCRdb used MiXCR to reprocess the RT-PCR reads, holding one entry per CDR3 protein. The sample carries about 580,000 distinct CDR3 sequences, roughly 15% recorded once. The sample in question was PBMCs from blood, obtained 12 days after vaccination. The receptors were gathered from a man aged 45-65 years who received an inactivated influenza vaccine.

This clonotype appeared a few times. The chain employs TRBV27 and TRBJ2-7; D call uncertain. The CDR3 is made up of 18 amino acids. CDR1 and CDR2 (germline): MNHEY, SMNVEV (reference sequence). The V end was cut by 4 bases, the J end by 2 bases, with 24 bases between. The CDR3 bases are TGTGCCAGCAGTTCGCCCCTAAGGTCGAGGAAGGGAACCTACGAGCAGTACTTC. Amino acid sequence: CASSSPLRSRKGTYEQYF.

The rearrangement joins TRBV5-1 to TRBJ2-7; TRBD1 matches at 9 bases. V gave up 4 bases and J gave up 1 base; unmatched junction bases: 6. The CDR3 length is 15 residues. Germline values: CDR1 SGHRS, CDR2 YFSETQ. The CDR3 DNA sequence: TGCGCCAGCAGCAACCCGACAGGGGGGTCCTACGAGCAGTACTTC. Translated, it gives CASSNPTGGSYEQYF.

This chain links TRBV5-1 with TRBJ2-3, with D unclear. This CDR3 contains 14 residues. Between the trimmed V and J ends, which lost 0 bases and 5 bases, there was a span of 10 bases. Germline V gene sequence: CDR1 SGHRS, CDR2 YFSETQ. The CDR3 nucleotides read TGCGCCAGCAGCTTGGATCGGTCAGGAGATACGCAGTATTTT. It translates to CASSLDRSGDTQYF.

The chain uses TRBV5-6 and TRBJ1-3; D ambiguous. V was clipped by 1 base and J by 0 bases, with 8 bases between them. Germline V gene lookup returns CDR1 SGHDT and CDR2 YYEEEE. The CDR3 spans 15 residues. In DNA, the CDR3 is TGTGCCAGCAGCTTGTTTGGACCCTCTGGAAACACCATATATTTT. Its translation: CASSLFGPSGNTIYF.

This clonotype was counted ten times or more. The chain joins TRBV6-2 or TRBV6-3 to TRBJ2-1; 13 nucleotides agree with TRBD2. CDR3 length: 16 residues. V shed 5 bases, J shed 10 bases, and the junction held 11 bases outside the gene matches. Looked up from germline, CDR1 is MNHEY and CDR2 is SVGEGT. CDR3: CASSRLTSGRAREQFF. In DNA, the CDR3 is TGTGCCAGCAGTCGATTAACTAGCGGGAGGGCCCGAGAGCAGTTCTTC.

Remarks on this clonotype: One end of the junction is discordant with germline, which a read error may explain. V and J are TRBV18 and TRBJ2-5; D gene ambiguous. CDR3 length equals 11 residues. Germline CDR1 reads KGHSH; CDR2 reads LQKENI. DNA for the CDR3: TGTACCAGCTCACCCAAAGAGACCCAGTACTTC. Translating it yields CTSSPKETQYF.

This clonotype showed up many times. The V and J genes are TRBV5-1 and TRBJ2-1; the D gene is possibly TRBD2 (6 bases). From germline, CDR1 is SGHRS and CDR2 YFSETQ. This CDR3 comprises 14 residues. The V end lost 4 bases, the J end lost 8 bases, and 16 bases lay between the germline ends. The CDR3 protein is CASSRRAREDEQFF. Written as DNA, the CDR3 is TGCGCCAGCAGCCGAAGGGCCAGGGAGGATGAGCAGTTCTTC.

Concerning this clonotype itself: Since a much larger clone is just one base distant, this may be a read error. V usage is TRBV20-1 and J usage is TRBJ2-3; no firm D call. Germline V gene data show CDR1 as DFQATT and CDR2 as SNEGSKA (reference sequence). The CDR3 has 11 residues. Between the trimmed V and J ends, which lost 4 bases and 0 bases, there was a span of 2 bases. CDR3 DNA sequence: TGCAGTGCTACAAGCACAGATACGCAGTATTTT. It is translated as CSATSTDTQYF.

This clonotype was counted at least ten times. The chain carries TRBV5-1 and TRBJ2-2; D remains unclear. There are 13 residues in the CDR3. The V end lost 5 bases, the J end lost 3 bases, and 8 bases lay between the germline ends. Germline assignment: CDR1 SGHRS and CDR2 YFSETQ. For the CDR3, the DNA is TGCGCCAGCAGGAAGTCGGACACCGGGGAGCTGTTTTTT. This encodes CASRKSDTGELFF. Drawing the rest from reference TRBV5-1 and TRBJ2-2, the complete variable domain is KAGVTQTPRYLIKTRGQQVTLSCSPISGHRSVSWYQQTPGQGLQFLFEYFSETQRNKGNFPGRFSGRQFSNSRSEMNVSTLELGDSALYLCASRKSDTGELFFGEGSRLTVL.

Only a few counts were recorded for this clonotype. The chain employs TRBV6-5 and TRBJ2-7; maybe TRBD2 (7 bases). The CDR3 totals 15 residues. CDR1 is MNHEY, CDR2 SVGAGI, per germline. V lost 4 bases, J lost 4 bases, and 17 bases lay in between. CDR3 DNA: TGTGCCAGCAGTTTAGGGGAGGGGGGGACATACGAGCAGTACTTC. It translates to CASSLGEGGTYEQYF.

This clonotype has a handful of counts. In DNA, the CDR3 is TGTGCCAGCAGCCTCCACGGTAACTCCTACAATGAGCAGTTCTTC. It is translated as CASSLHGNSYNEQFF. This rearrangement joins TRBV11-2 to TRBJ2-1; D uncertain. The CDR3 runs 15 residues. CDR1 is SGHAT, CDR2 FQNNGV, per germline. V lost 5 bases and J lost 0, with 11 bases in between.

The chain is built from TRBV9 and TRBJ2-2; D uncertain. The CDR3 extends over 15 amino acids. Trimming stripped 2 bases from V and 5 bases from J, with 13 bases between. Looked up from germline, CDR1 is SGDLS and CDR2 is YYNGEE. The DNA of the CDR3 is TGTGCCAGCAGCGTCTCTGGGATGGAGACCGGGGAGCTGTTTTTT. Translation: CASSVSGMETGELFF. The whole variable domain, remainder taken from reference TRBV9 and TRBJ2-2, is DSGVTQTPKHLITATGQRVTLRCSPRSGDLSVYWYQQSLDQGLQFLIQYYNGEERAKGNILERFSAQQFPDLHSELNLSSLELGDSALYFCASSVSGMETGELFFGEGSRLTVL.

In this sample, this clonotype turned up a few times. The chain recombines TRBV7-2 with TRBJ2-5; maybe TRBD1 (6 bases). Germline V CDR1 and CDR2: SGHTA, FQGNSA. The V gene lost 4 bases and the J gene lost 7 bases, with 16 bases spanning the gap. The CDR3 has 14 amino acids. CDR3 nucleotides: TGTGCCAGCAGCTACAAACAGGGTGGTGGGACCCAGTACTTC. Translated: CASSYKQGGGTQYF.

The chain employs TRBV6-1 and TRBJ2-7; 8 nucleotides align to TRBD1. The germline gives CDR1 MNHNS, CDR2 SASEGT. The CDR3 is 15 residues long. V shed 5 bases and J 4 bases; nucleotides not matched to a gene: 10. CDR3 DNA sequence: TGTGCCAGCAGTACCGGACAGGGCCGGGGTTACGAGCAGTACTTC. It encodes CASSTGQGRGYEQYF.

The V call is TRBV20-1, the J call TRBJ2-3; D is unclear. The V and J ends lost 5 bases and 4 bases respectively, with 13 bases between them. Germline values: CDR1 DFQATT, CDR2 SNEGSKA (reference sequence). The CDR3 loop spans 13 amino acids. CDR3 amino acids: CSALGAIADTQYF. The CDR3 nucleotides are TGCAGTGCTCTGGGCGCAATAGCAGATACGCAGTATTTT.

The chain has TRBV2 and TRBJ1-6; 10 bases map to TRBD1. Unmatched junction bases numbered 6, after V lost 2 bases and J lost 8 bases. The CDR3 spans 16 residues. Germline V gene lookup returns CDR1 SNHLY and CDR2 FYNNEI. The CDR3 DNA is TGTGCCAGCAGTGAATTGACAGGGGGCTTTGATTCACCCCTCCACTTT. Protein sequence: CASSELTGGFDSPLHF.

The V gene is TRBV3-1, the J gene TRBJ2-7; D unresolved. CDR1 and CDR2 (germline): LGHDT, YNNKEL (reference sequence). The length of the CDR3 is 15 residues. The V end lost 0 bases, the J end lost 0 bases, and 9 bases lay between the germline ends. CDR3 DNA sequence: TGTGCCAGCAGCCAAGATTCTAGAAGCTCCTACGAGCAGTACTTC. It translates to CASSQDSRSSYEQYF.

The chain combines TRBV6-5 with TRBJ2-1, with 7 bases fitting TRBD2. Germline V gene data show CDR1 as MNHEY and CDR2 as SVGAGI. This CDR3 contains 17 residues. V gave up 3 bases and J gave up 5 bases; unmatched junction bases: 13. The DNA of the CDR3 is TGTGCCAGCAGTTATAGGACCCTCGCGGGGGAAAACAATGAGCAGTTCTTC. Translated, it gives CASSYRTLAGENNEQFF.

This clonotype was picked up a small number of times. The rearrangement links TRBV5-1 to TRBJ2-5; 8 nucleotides align to TRBD2. V was pared by 4 bases and J by 5 bases, with 10 bases of the junction left unmatched. The CDR3 consists of 15 residues. CDR1 is SGHRS and CDR2 is YFSETQ in the germline V gene. The CDR3: CASSPGGGRHETQYF. The CDR3 DNA reads as TGCGCCAGCAGCCCGGGAGGCGGGAGGCACGAGACCCAGTACTTC.

The chain uses TRBV7-2 and TRBJ2-7, with a tentative D call TRBD2 (6 bases). Between the trimmed V and J ends, which lost 5 bases and 1 base, there was a span of 18 bases. Germline CDR1 reads SGHTA; CDR2 reads FQGNSA. The CDR3 totals 16 residues. The CDR3 loop reads CASSIRSSGNSYEQYF. CDR3 DNA sequence: TGTGCCAGCAGCATCCGGAGTAGCGGAAATTCCTACGAGCAGTACTTC.

This clonotype was seen more than once but under ten times. The genes are TRBV14 and TRBJ2-5; D perhaps matches TRBD2 (6 bases). Germline V gene sequence: CDR1 SGHDN, CDR2 FVKESK. This CDR3 has 15 amino acids. Trimming removed 3 bases from V and 2 bases from J, with 13 bases in between. The CDR3 here is CASSHKGLLQETQYF. The DNA for the CDR3 is TGTGCCAGCAGCCACAAGGGACTCCTTCAAGAGACCCAGTACTTC.

The rearrangement joins TRBV12-3 or TRBV12-4 to TRBJ2-3, with no clear D. The CDR3 has 13 residues. V was pared by 3 bases and J by 3 bases, with 7 bases between. CDR3 in DNA: TGTGCCAGCAGTTTTGGGCGGACAGATACGCAGTATTTT. The encoded protein is CASSFGRTDTQYF.

The V call is TRBV6-2 or TRBV6-3, the J call TRBJ1-1; D is unclear. Germline CDR1 is MNHEY and CDR2 is SVGEGT. V was trimmed by 6 bases and J by 6 bases, leaving 11 bases between them. The CDR3 runs to 12 residues. CDR3 region: CASRTYRAEAFF. The DNA of the CDR3 is TGTGCCAGCAGGACCTACAGAGCTGAAGCTTTCTTT.

The chain combines TRBV20-1 with TRBJ2-1; 9 bases match TRBD2. CDR1 and CDR2 (germline): DFQATT, SNEGSKA (reference sequence). Trimming removed 2 bases from V and 5 bases from J; junction bases left unmatched: 4. The CDR3 covers 14 residues. The chain's CDR3 is CSARRLAVNNEQFF. The DNA of the CDR3 is TGCAGTGCTAGAAGACTAGCGGTAAACAATGAGCAGTTCTTC.

The chain carries TRBV4-3 and TRBJ2-3; 7 bases fit TRBD1. The CDR3 spans 14 residues. Per germline, CDR1 LGHNA and CDR2 YSLEER. V lost 0 bases and J lost 4; bases outside the gene matches: 1. CDR3 bases: TGCGCCAGCAGCCAAGACCAGGGGGCAGATACGCAGTATTTT. This encodes CASSQDQGADTQYF.